The clone carrying this T cell receptor beta chain was seen a single time. Its antigen is currently unknown. Possible read error: a much larger clone is one base away. Unique molecular identifiers were incorporated into the prepared TCRbeta library. MiXCR was run by TCRdb on the PCR reads, yielding one entry per CDR3 protein. The sample yields hundreds of thousands of distinct CDR3 sequences, about an eighth seen once. The CDR3 has 13 amino acids. Germline CDR1 is SGHVS and CDR2 is FNYEAQ. V gave up 1 base and J gave up 13 bases, with 15 bases separating them. The data were obtained in a study of T-cell reconstitution after alpha-beta-depleted transplantation in children. Broader study findings: Reported findings indicate that, about two months after transplant, alpha-beta T cells came from several hundred expanded clones, which were derived from non-depleted graft cells.

V usage is TRBV7-6 and J usage is TRBJ2-3; D gene unclear. Specimen: PBMCs, collected before TCRalphabeta/CD19-depleted stem cell transplant. The source of this sequence is a girl aged 2-10 years with congenital amegakaryocytic thrombocytopenia, due to receive a stem cell transplant. The CDR3 DNA reads TGTGCCAGCAGCTTAGACCCGGCTAACACGAAGTATTTT. Translating gives CASSLDPANTKYF. Full variable domain (remainder filled in from reference TRBV7-6 and TRBJ2-3): GAGVSQSPRYKVTKRGQDVALRCDPISGHVSLYWYRQALGQGPEFLTYFNYEAQQDKSGLPNDRFSAERPEGSISTLTIQRTEQRDSAMYRCASSLDPANTKYFGPGTRLTVL.